At least ten counts were recorded for the clone carrying this TCR beta chain. Its antigen is still unknown. The data belong to a study of T cells after yellow fever vaccination. Study findings and constraints: In FACS-sorted repertoires, abundant clonotypes from the bulk population could appear as contaminants. The CD4 compartment and the CD8 compartment contained a small share of clonotypes in common. Subsequent booster samples again held most clones from primary vaccination (just under 98% CD4, over 80% CD8).

CDR1 SGHRS and CDR2 YFSETQ come from the germline V gene. V was trimmed by 0 bases and J by 3 bases, leaving 7 bases between them. The CDR3 consists of 14 residues. Generation of TCR cDNA used 5'RACE template switching (which added a universal primer site and UMIs). Each CDR3 protein is one row after TCRdb ran MiXCR on the 5' RACE reads. The sample holds about 230,000 distinct CDR3 sequences; approximately 6.3% are singletons and the top ten take 1% to 1.2%. This sample comprised CD4+ T cells sorted from PBMCs, obtained on the day of the yellow fever booster vaccination. The chain combines TRBV5-1 with TRBJ2-1; a weak D match, TRBD2 (5 bases). This clonotype was sampled from a young man who received the YFV17D yellow fever vaccine. The CDR3 reads CASSLGTYYNEQFF. CDR3 sequence (DNA): TGCGCCAGCAGCTTGGGGACTTACTACAATGAGCAGTTCTTC.